This T cell receptor (beta chain) is from a study of T cell clonality in common variable immunodeficiency. The method was immunoSEQ multiplex PCR; TCRdb's version includes in-frame clones alone and lacks a portion of them. The sample gives about 39,000 clones, none seen only once, and the top ten clones hold more than 2.5%. The V segment lost 5 bases and the J segment 3 bases; nucleotides outside the gene matches: 11. The CDR3 runs 15 residues. Germline V gives CDR1 DFQATT, CDR2 SNEGSKA (reference sequence). This clone was recorded many times. Its antigen remains unknown. The read ends 3 residues shy of where the CDR3 ends; the end is completed using the germline J gene. Study results and limitations: Fewer TCRbeta clones were shared among CVID subjects than controls.

This sequence was found in a person between 18 and 75 years old in good health. The sequencing sample was made of peripheral blood mononuclear cells. The chain couples TRBV20-1 to TRBJ2-7, with 9 nucleotides matching TRBD2. This CDR3 reads CSARNAPSGDYEQYF. The CDR3 bases that were read are TGCAGTGCTCGAAACGCGCCTAGCGGGGACTACGAG.